The present TCR beta chain was sequenced within a study of response to subunit inactivated influenza vaccine. TCRdb redid the calling of the RT-PCR reads with MiXCR, one entry per CDR3 protein. There are some 550,000 distinct CDR3 sequences in the sample; approximately 22% occur only once, and approximately 3% lies in the top ten. This clonotype was counted between two and nine times. With 3 bases clipped from V and 3 bases from J, the junction kept 5 bases outside the gene matches. Germline assignment: CDR1 MNHEY and CDR2 SMNVEV (reference sequence). CDR3 length equals 15 residues. These data were also reused for a study on T cells expressing NK-cell markers. That work states: Libraries used 5'RACE template switching adding universal primer site and UMIs.

This TCR was recovered from a man aged 50-59 years who received an inactivated influenza vaccine. The chain employs TRBV27 and TRBJ2-7; TRBD2 agrees at 10 bases. The material was CD4+ T cells sorted from PBMCs, obtained less than 13 days after vaccination. CDR3 amino acids: CASSLAGLASYEQYF. CDR3 coding DNA: TGTGCCAGCAGTTTGGCGGGACTAGCGAGCTACGAGCAGTACTTC.